This entry is about one TCR beta chain. This sample was included in a study of cytomegalovirus exposure and HLA in healthy donors. Study-wide background: Unique TCRs numbering 75 million to 95 million, obtained from HLA-typed donors, made up an early data release.

Use of 60 Vbeta and 13 Jbeta primers characterized the PCR. Libraries were prepared by immunoSEQ multiplex PCR; TCRdb keeps only in-frame clonotypes and omits some of them. This sample has about 110,000 clones; about four fifths occur once, and the top ten carry roughly 2%. This TCR derives from a woman aged 30 to 39 in good health and CMV-seronegative. Sequences were obtained from PBMCs.

The CDR3 bases are TGCAGCGTTGGGGCAGGGGAATGGTACGAGCAGTACTTC. As protein: CSVGAGEWYEQYF. The V call is TRBV29-1, the J call TRBJ2-7; TRBD1 is a possible D gene (6 bases). The CDR3 has 13 amino acids. Trimming took off 4 bases at V and 4 bases at J, with 14 bases between the two ends. From germline, CDR1 is SQVTM and CDR2 ANQGSEA.